These 10 T cell receptor beta chains came from one sample sequenced in a study of blood T cell repertoires in COVID-19. Libraries were prepared by immunoSEQ multiplex PCR; TCRdb keeps only in-frame clonotypes and omits some of them. Among more than 150,000 clones listed, 81% were seen once. The sample taken for sequencing was peripheral blood. The receptors shown here come from a woman aged 80 or older with COVID-19, enrolled during active disease.

The rearrangement joins TRBV9 to TRBJ2-1; D gene unclear. This CDR3 comprises 12 residues. The germline V gene has CDR1 SGDLS and CDR2 YYNGEE. V lost 0 bases to trimming and J lost 8 bases, with 6 bases between them. The CDR3 protein is CASSVGAYEQFF. CDR3 coding DNA: TGTGCCAGCAGCGTAGGGGCCTATGAGCAGTTCTTC.

The rearrangement uses TRBV3-1 (or the pseudogene TRBV3-2) and TRBJ1-2, with unresolved D. V was clipped by 3 bases and J by 4 bases, with 9 bases between them. The germline V gene has CDR1 LGHDT and CDR2 YNNKEL (reference sequence). The CDR3 covers 13 residues. Written as DNA, the CDR3 is TGTGCCAGCAGCCAGGGCACCCTCTATGGCTACACCTTC. It is translated as CASSQGTLYGYTF.

This clone was seen once. The chain links TRBV6-2 or TRBV6-3 to TRBJ2-1; D may be TRBD2 (6 bases). V dropped 2 bases and J dropped 10 bases, with 9 bases sitting between them. CDR3 length: 12 amino acids. Looked up from germline, CDR1 is MNHEY and CDR2 is SVGEGT. The CDR3 DNA is TGTGCCAGCAGTTACATGGGACTGGAGCAGTTCTTC. Translation gives CASSYMGLEQFF.

The chain employs TRBV5-6 and TRBJ1-2, with D possibly being TRBD1 (5 bases). The V end was cut by 0 bases, the J end by 0 bases, with 9 bases between. The CDR3 spans 15 residues. Germline assignment: CDR1 SGHDT and CDR2 YYEEEE. CDR3: CASSLDRLANYGYTF. The DNA for the CDR3 is TGTGCCAGCAGCTTGGACAGGTTAGCTAACTATGGCTACACCTTC.

The J gene is TRBJ2-1, the V gene TRBV5-5; 11 bases map to TRBD1. V was clipped by 3 bases and J by 4 bases; unmatched bases: 3. The CDR3 runs 15 residues. Germline V gene data show CDR1 as SGHKS and CDR2 as YYEKEE (reference sequence). The CDR3 here is CASSWTGGVYNEQFF. The CDR3 nucleotides are TGTGCCAGCAGCTGGACAGGGGGCGTTTACAATGAGCAGTTCTTC.

The chain joins TRBV28 to TRBJ1-5; D perhaps matches TRBD1 (5 bases). V shed 6 bases and J shed 2 bases, with 14 bases lying between them. Germline assignment: CDR1 MDHEN and CDR2 SYDVKM. The CDR3 totals 15 residues. The CDR3 loop reads CASRAGVQGNQPQHF. In nucleotides, the CDR3 is TGTGCCAGCAGAGCGGGGGTTCAAGGCAATCAGCCCCAGCATTTT. Full variable domain (remainder filled in from reference TRBV28 and TRBJ1-5): DVKVTQSSRYLVKRTGEKVFLECVQDMDHENMFWYRQDPGLGLRLIYFSYDVKMKEKGDIPEGYSVSREKKERFSLILESASTNQTSMYLCASRAGVQGNQPQHFGDGTRLSIL.

A word on this clone: One junction end does not reproduce the germline sequence, and a read error may be involved. The chain is built from TRBV7-7 and TRBJ2-7; D possibly corresponds to TRBD1 (7 bases). This CDR3 is built from 13 residues. Looked up from germline, CDR1 is SSHAT and CDR2 is FNYEAQ (reference sequence). The CDR3 loop reads CASSLAEGAEQYF. The CDR3, as DNA: TGTGCTAGCAGCTTAGCGGAGGGGGCCGAGCAGTACTTC.

The chain uses TRBV29-1 and TRBJ1-2; tentative D call: TRBD1 (5 bases). Germline lookup yields CDR1 SQVTM and CDR2 ANQGSEA. Trimming left V 2 bases short and J 5 bases short, with 24 bases between. There are 17 residues in the CDR3. The CDR3 region is CSVESIGARAGTYGYTF. As DNA, the CDR3 is TGCAGCGTTGAATCTATCGGAGCCCGGGCAGGGACTTATGGCTACACCTTC.

The chain uses TRBV7-8 and TRBJ2-1; TRBD2 is a possible D gene (6 bases). V lost 7 bases to trimming and J lost 5 bases, with 15 bases between them. The CDR3 runs to 14 residues. Germline V gene data show CDR1 as SGHVS and CDR2 as FQNEAQ. The CDR3 protein is CASTELGGDNEQFF. The CDR3 nucleotides are TGTGCCAGCACCGAACTTGGAGGGGACAATGAGCAGTTCTTC.

V is TRBV19 and J is TRBJ1-4; 7 positions match TRBD1. Trimming cost V 1 base and J 3 bases; bases outside gene matches: 20. Germline CDR1 LNHDA, CDR2 SQIVND (reference sequence). This CDR3 has 21 residues. The CDR3 DNA reads TGTGCCAGTAGTATAGGGGTTCGGGGCGTGACAGGGACCAGCTCTAATGAAAAACTGTTTTTT. Encoded protein: CASSIGVRGVTGTSSNEKLFF. The complete variable domain, with remaining parts taken from reference TRBV19 and TRBJ1-4, reads DGGITQSPKYLFRKEGQNVTLSCEQNLNHDAMYWYRQDPGQGLRLIYYSQIVNDFQKGDIAEGYSVSREKKESFPLTVTSAQKNPTAFYLCASSIGVRGVTGTSSNEKLFFGSGTQLSVL.